This TCR beta chain was captured by sequencing in a study of cytomegalovirus exposure and HLA in healthy donors. The germline gives CDR1 GTSNPN, CDR2 SVGIG (reference sequence). The V and J ends lost 4 bases and 6 bases, in that order; junction bases with no gene match: 3. This CDR3 is built from 13 residues. The PCR made use of 60 Vbeta and 13 Jbeta primers. Sequencing was performed with immunoSEQ multiplex PCR; in TCRdb, only in-frame clones are kept and a portion is missing. This table holds 75,000 to 95,000 clones, approximately 84% found once. Samples came from healthy bone marrow donors. The V and J genes are TRBV30 and TRBJ1-4, with 9 bases matching TRBD1. This receptor was obtained from a young man in good health and CMV-seronegative. Input material: PBMCs. CDR3 DNA sequence: TGTGCCTGGATCCGGGACAGGGATGAAAAACTGTTTTTT. Translating it yields CAWIRDRDEKLFF.